These 20 T cell receptor beta chains came from one sample sequenced in a study of control samples from healthy donors and cancer patients. Method: immunoSEQ multiplex PCR; TCRdb's copy keeps in-frame clones and lacks some. The sample has roughly 38,000 clones; roughly 92% are singletons. The sequenced sample consisted of blood. These receptors all stem from a woman aged 45 to 65 in good health.

This rearrangement joins TRBV6-4 to TRBJ2-1, with TRBD1 matching 9 bases. CDR1 and CDR2 (germline): MRHNA, SNTAGT. CDR3 length: 15 amino acids. The trim removed 2 bases at V and 10 bases at J, leaving 9 bases unmatched. CDR3 in DNA: TGTGCCAGCAGTGACGGATGGGGACAGGGTAAGGAGCAGTTCTTC. As protein: CASSDGWGQGKEQFF.

This chain links TRBV5-5 with TRBJ2-2; D is ambiguous. The germline V gene has CDR1 SGHKS and CDR2 YYEKEE (reference sequence). Trimming took off 4 bases at V and 7 bases at J, with 11 bases between the two ends. The CDR3 consists of 13 residues. CDR3 in amino acids: CASSLSWVGELFF. The CDR3 nucleotides are TGTGCCAGCAGCCTCTCGTGGGTCGGGGAGCTGTTTTTT. The full variable domain, completed using reference TRBV5-5 and TRBJ2-2, is DAGVTQSPTHLIKTRGQQVTLRCSPISGHKSVSWYQQVLGQGPQFIFQYYEKEERGRGNFPDRFSARQFPNYSSELNVNALLLGDSALYLCASSLSWVGELFFGEGSRLTVL.

The rearrangement uses TRBV4-2 and TRBJ2-3; 15 bases are shared with TRBD2. The CDR3 spans 20 residues. Losses at the gene ends were 1 base for V and 0 bases for J; bases not matched to a gene: 8. From germline, CDR1 is LGHNA and CDR2 YNFKEQ. CDR3 residues: CASSQVGTSGGLTSTDTQYF. CDR3 DNA: TGTGCCAGCAGCCAAGTGGGGACTAGCGGGGGGCTTACTAGCACAGATACGCAGTATTTT.

The J gene is TRBJ1-1, the V gene TRBV15; TRBD1 matches at 7 bases. Trimming took 0 bases from V and 1 from J; bases not matched to a gene: 2. CDR1 and CDR2 (germline): LNHNV, YYDKDF (reference sequence). This CDR3 is built from 15 residues. The CDR3 sequence is CATSRDRGANTEAFF. CDR3 DNA: TGTGCCACCAGCAGAGACAGGGGGGCGAACACTGAAGCTTTCTTT. The full variable domain, in which reference TRBV15 and TRBJ1-1 provide the parts outside the CDR3, is DAMVIQNPRYQVTQFGKPVTLSCSQTLNHNVMYWYQQKSSQAPKLLFHYYDKDFNNEADTPDNFQSRRPNTSFCFLDIRSPGLGDTAMYLCATSRDRGANTEAFFGQGTRLTVV.

The chain joins TRBV6-4 to TRBJ1-5; D is ambiguous. Germline CDR1 and CDR2: MRHNA and SNTAGT. The CDR3 runs 19 residues. V gave up 6 bases and J gave up 4 bases, with 28 bases separating them. The CDR3 bases are TGTGCCAGCAGCCCTAGCCCCCGGGTCGATCCTCTCGTTAATCAGCCCCAGCATTTT. This translates into CASSPSPRVDPLVNQPQHF.

V gene TRBV10-3 combines with J gene TRBJ1-2; no reliable D call. In germline, CDR1 is ENHRY, CDR2 SYGVKD. This CDR3 contains 15 residues. V was clipped by 4 bases and J by 8 bases, with 20 bases between them. The CDR3 region is CAISGPTGWWAGYTF. The CDR3 DNA sequence: TGTGCCATCAGTGGTCCTACCGGTTGGTGGGCCGGCTACACCTTC.

This chain links TRBV7-2 with TRBJ2-7, with 10 bases lining up with TRBD2. The CDR3 is 16 amino acids. Losses at the gene ends were 1 base for V and 0 bases for J; bases not matched to a gene: 3. The germline V gene has CDR1 SGHTA and CDR2 FQGNSA. The CDR3 DNA reads as TGTGCCAGCAGCTTAGGGACTAGCGGAAGCTCCTACGAGCAGTACTTC. As protein: CASSLGTSGSSYEQYF.

This chain links TRBV30 with TRBJ1-3, with TRBD1 matching 7 bases. The CDR3 extends over 17 amino acids. V shed 2 bases, J shed 3 bases, and the junction held 13 bases outside the gene matches. CDR1 GTSNPN and CDR2 SVGIG come from the germline V gene (reference sequence). CDR3 nucleotide sequence: TGTGCCTGGAGTCGCGTCGGGACAGAGCTATTTGGAAACACCATATATTTT. It specifies CAWSRVGTELFGNTIYF.

The chain's CDR3 is CASSLQDSSGNTIYF. The DNA of the CDR3 is TGCGCCAGCAGCCTACAGGACTCCTCTGGAAACACCATATATTTT. The V call is TRBV4-1, the J call TRBJ1-3; the D gene is possibly TRBD1 (5 bases). The CDR3 runs 15 residues. V lost 4 bases to trimming and J lost 0 bases, with 10 bases between them. Germline V gene sequence: CDR1 MGHRA, CDR2 YSYEKL.

This chain links TRBV6-1 with TRBJ2-2, with D perhaps matching TRBD1 (6 bases). Trimming shortened V by 2 bases and J by 7 bases, and 14 bases separated the two germline ends. This CDR3 spans 15 amino acids. The germline gives CDR1 MNHNS, CDR2 SASEGT. In nucleotides, the CDR3 is TGTGCCAGCAGTGAAATCCAGGGGTTGATCGGGGAGCTGTTTTTT. Its protein is CASSEIQGLIGELFF.

The chain combines TRBV5-5 with TRBJ1-1, with D tentatively TRBD1 (5 bases). CDR1 is SGHKS and CDR2 is YYEKEE in the germline V gene (reference sequence). V gave up 1 base and J gave up 6 bases, with 13 bases separating them. This CDR3 has 14 amino acids. CDR3 sequence reads: CASSLTGQGAEAFF. The CDR3 coding sequence is TGTGCCAGCAGCTTGACTGGGCAGGGTGCTGAAGCTTTCTTT.

V and J are TRBV28 and TRBJ1-1, with a weak D call TRBD1 (5 bases). The CDR3 consists of 14 residues. CDR1 is MDHEN, CDR2 SYDVKM, per germline. V lost 6 bases, J lost 9 bases, and 20 bases lay in between. Written as DNA, the CDR3 is TGTGCCAGCAGCCGGATAGGACCGACAGTAAAAGCTTTCTTT. Translation gives CASSRIGPTVKAFF.

CDR3 amino acids: CASSLASKGGREKLFF. CDR3 coding DNA: TGTGCCAGCAGCTTAGCGTCGAAGGGGGGACGGGAAAAACTGTTTTTT. The gene calls are TRBV7-9 and TRBJ1-4, with D possibly being TRBD1 (6 bases). Deletions cut 0 bases from V and 8 bases from J, with 16 bases between. The CDR3 extends over 16 amino acids. Germline V lookup: CDR1 SEHNR, CDR2 FQNEAQ (reference sequence).

The chain combines TRBV27 with TRBJ2-5; D unresolved. CDR1 is MNHEY, CDR2 SMNVEV, per germline (reference sequence). Trimming removed 6 bases at V and 1 base at J, with 12 bases between. The CDR3 extends over 14 amino acids. The CDR3 here is CASSYRNIQETQYF. The DNA for the CDR3 is TGTGCCAGCAGCTATCGGAACATCCAAGAGACCCAGTACTTC.

The CDR3 nucleotides read TGTGCCAGCAGTAGCAGGGACGACACTGAAGCTTTCTTT. It yields the protein CASSSRDDTEAFF. This chain connects TRBV27 to TRBJ1-1; weak D call: TRBD1 (5 bases). V was shortened by 5 bases and J by 3 bases, with 10 bases between the two germline ends. This CDR3 has 13 residues. Germline V gives CDR1 MNHEY, CDR2 SMNVEV (reference sequence).

The V gene is TRBV29-1, the J gene TRBJ1-1, with 10 nucleotides matching TRBD1. The CDR3 extends over 15 amino acids. Trimming took 8 bases from V and 4 from J; bases not matched to a gene: 13. Germline V gene data show CDR1 as SQVTM and CDR2 as ANQGSEA. The CDR3 DNA reads TGCAGCCCCCCGGGACAGGGGCCCTGGGGCACTGAAGCTTTCTTT. It translates to CSPPGQGPWGTEAFF.

The rearrangement joins TRBV6-6 to TRBJ1-2; D may be TRBD1 (5 bases). V shed 10 bases and J shed 6 bases, with 15 bases lying between them. The CDR3 contains 12 residues. In germline, CDR1 is MNHNY, CDR2 SVGAGI (reference sequence). The CDR3 region has the DNA TGTGCCATCGGGGGGGAGTGGGATGGCTACACCTTC. This codes for CAIGGEWDGYTF.

The CDR3 DNA follows: TGTGCCAGCAGCTTAGGCCGGGACAGGGGCTACACCTTC. It encodes CASSLGRDRGYTF. The chain recombines TRBV7-9 with TRBJ1-2, with TRBD1 matching over 8 bases. CDR1 and CDR2 from the germline V gene are SEHNR and FQNEAQ (reference sequence). V trimming: 1 base; J trimming: 8 bases; junction bases outside the gene matches: 3. The CDR3 consists of 13 residues. Drawing the rest from reference TRBV7-9 and TRBJ1-2, the complete variable domain is DTGVSQNPRHKITKRGQNVTFRCDPISEHNRLYWYRQTLGQGPEFLTYFQNEAQLEKSRLLSDRFSAERPKGSFSTLEIQRTEQGDSAMYLCASSLGRDRGYTFGSGTRLTVV.

The chain recombines TRBV7-2 with TRBJ1-3; D remains unclear. Trimming pared 1 base from V and 2 bases from J, leaving 3 bases between. CDR1 SGHTA and CDR2 FQGNSA come from the germline V gene. CDR3 size: 13 residues. Here the CDR3 reads CASSLDPGNTIYF. The CDR3 DNA reads TGTGCCAGCAGCTTAGACCCTGGAAACACCATATATTTT.

The CDR3 is CASSPSQGHYEQYF. The CDR3 DNA is TGCGCCAGCAGCCCAAGCCAGGGCCACTACGAGCAGTACTTC. The chain recombines TRBV4-3 with TRBJ2-7, with a tentative D call TRBD1 (5 bases). Looked up from germline, CDR1 is LGHNA and CDR2 is YSLEER. V shed 4 bases and J shed 3 bases, with 13 bases lying between them. This CDR3 contains 14 residues.